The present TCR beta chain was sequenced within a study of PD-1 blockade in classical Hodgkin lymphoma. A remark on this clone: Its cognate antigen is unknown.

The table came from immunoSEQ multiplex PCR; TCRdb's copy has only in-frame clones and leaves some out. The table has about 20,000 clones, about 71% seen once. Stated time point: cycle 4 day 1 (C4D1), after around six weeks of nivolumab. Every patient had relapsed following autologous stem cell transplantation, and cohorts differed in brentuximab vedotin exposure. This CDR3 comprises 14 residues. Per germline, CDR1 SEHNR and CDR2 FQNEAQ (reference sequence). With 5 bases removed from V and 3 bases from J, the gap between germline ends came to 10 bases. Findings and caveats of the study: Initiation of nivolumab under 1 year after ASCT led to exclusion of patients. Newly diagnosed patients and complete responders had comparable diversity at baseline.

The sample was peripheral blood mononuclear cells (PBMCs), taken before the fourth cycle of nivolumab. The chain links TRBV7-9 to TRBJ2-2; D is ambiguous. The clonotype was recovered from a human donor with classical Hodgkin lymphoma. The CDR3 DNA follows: TGTGCCAGCAGCCCTCGGACGGACACCGGGGAGCTGTTTTTT. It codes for CASSPRTDTGELFF. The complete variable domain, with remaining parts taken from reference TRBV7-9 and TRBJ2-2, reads DTGVSQNPRHKITKRGQNVTFRCDPISEHNRLYWYRQTLGQGPEFLTYFQNEAQLEKSRLLSDRFSAERPKGSFSTLEIQRTEQGDSAMYLCASSPRTDTGELFFGEGSRLTVL.